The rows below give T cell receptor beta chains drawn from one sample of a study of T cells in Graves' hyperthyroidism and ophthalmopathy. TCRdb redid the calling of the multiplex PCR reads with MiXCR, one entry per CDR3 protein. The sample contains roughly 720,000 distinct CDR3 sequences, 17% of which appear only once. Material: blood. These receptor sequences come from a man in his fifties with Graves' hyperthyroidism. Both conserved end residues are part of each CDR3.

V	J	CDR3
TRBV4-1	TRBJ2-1	CASSQVGLAGDNEQFF
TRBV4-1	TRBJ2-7	CASSHSRGGMYEQYF
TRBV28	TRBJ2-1	CASSLTRQCNEQFF
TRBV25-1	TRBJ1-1	CASSESRGRGTEAFF
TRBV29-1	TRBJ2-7	CSVVVAAHNLYEQYF
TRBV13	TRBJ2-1	CASSFPAEIYNEQFF
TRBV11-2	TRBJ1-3	CASSLLVGSGNTIYF
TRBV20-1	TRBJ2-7	CSAAKTGKTYEQYF
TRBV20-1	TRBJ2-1	CSARREEQFF
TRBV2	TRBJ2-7	CASSPPGPYEQYF
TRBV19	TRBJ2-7	CASSMRQGHTEYEQYF
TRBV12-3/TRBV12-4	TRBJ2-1	CASSLPQGSYNEQFF
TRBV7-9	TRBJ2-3	CASSAWTRNEGEHTDTQYF
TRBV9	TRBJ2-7	CASSAGGRDTYEQYF
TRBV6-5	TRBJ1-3	CASSLTGVSSGNTIYF
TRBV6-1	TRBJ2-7	CASSREGVGQYF